One sample yielded the 10 T cell receptor beta chains listed below, sequenced in a study of PD-1 blockade in classical Hodgkin lymphoma. Assay used: immunoSEQ multiplex PCR; TCRdb lists only in-frame clones, some missing. The sample holds about 60,000 clones, around 90% seen once. Time point in this sample: cycle 4 day 1 (C4D1), after five to seven weeks of nivolumab. Each of the patients experienced relapse following autologous stem cell transplantation, and their brentuximab vedotin exposure differed. Sequenced material: peripheral blood mononuclear cells (PBMCs), taken before the fourth cycle of nivolumab. All receptors come from a human donor with classical Hodgkin lymphoma.

The chain employs TRBV27 and TRBJ2-7; a weak D match, TRBD1 (5 bases). Between the trimmed V and J ends, which lost 2 bases and 3 bases, there was a span of 14 bases. The CDR3 loop spans 15 amino acids. Germline lookup yields CDR1 MNHEY and CDR2 SMNVEV (reference sequence). The CDR3 loop reads CASSLAGMASYEQYF. The CDR3 bases are TGTGCCAGCAGTTTAGCAGGGATGGCAAGCTACGAGCAGTACTTC.

This clone appeared once. This rearrangement joins TRBV5-4 to TRBJ2-7; TRBD1 agrees at 7 bases. V was pared by 3 bases and J by 5 bases, with 5 bases of the junction left unmatched. The CDR3 is 13 residues long. Germline CDR1 is SGHNT and CDR2 is YYREEE (reference sequence). The CDR3 loop is CASSSTGFHEQYF. The DNA for the CDR3 is TGTGCCAGCAGCTCGACAGGGTTCCACGAGCAGTACTTC. Full variable domain (rest looked up from reference TRBV5-4 and TRBJ2-7): ETGVTQSPTHLIKTRGQQVTLRCSSQSGHNTVSWYQQALGQGPQFIFQYYREEENGRGNFPPRFSGLQFPNYSSELNVNALELDDSALYLCASSSTGFHEQYFGPGTRLTVT.

The gene calls are TRBV6-6 and TRBJ1-1; TRBD1 is a possible D gene (5 bases). V lost 6 bases to trimming and J lost 1 base, with 9 bases between them. The CDR3 contains 13 residues. Germline CDR1 reads MNHNY; CDR2 reads SVGAGI (reference sequence). In nucleotides, the CDR3 is TGTGCCAGCAGCCCCCAGGGGAACACTGAAGCTTTCTTT. Protein: CASSPQGNTEAFF.

The V gene is TRBV5-4, the J gene TRBJ1-1, with a possible D match to TRBD1 (5 bases). Germline V gene sequence: CDR1 SGHNT, CDR2 YYREEE (reference sequence). V lost 4 bases and J 1 base, leaving 11 bases between the germline ends. The CDR3 is made up of 14 amino acids. The CDR3 DNA reads TGTGCCAGCAGCCTTTTAGACAGGAACACTGAAGCTTTCTTT. Protein product: CASSLLDRNTEAFF.

This clone was observed once. This sequence joins TRBV6-6 and TRBJ2-2; 7 bases align to TRBD1. V lost 0 bases to trimming and J lost 4 bases; unmatched junction nucleotides: 2. The germline V gene encodes CDR1 MNHNY and CDR2 SVGAGI (reference sequence). This CDR3 spans 15 amino acids. The CDR3 coding sequence is TGTGCCAGCAGTTACTCTAGGGACAGCACCGGGGAGCTGTTTTTT. As protein: CASSYSRDSTGELFF.

The chain couples TRBV6-5 to TRBJ2-7; 8 bases align to TRBD1. The CDR3 loop spans 13 amino acids. The germline CDR1 and CDR2 sequences are MNHEY and SVGAGI. Trimming removed 6 bases from V and 2 bases from J; junction bases left unmatched: 3. The DNA for the CDR3 is TGTGCCAGCAGATCGGGACAGGCCTACGAGCAGTACTTC. Its translation is CASRSGQAYEQYF.

This chain connects TRBV16 to TRBJ2-5, with D possibly matching TRBD1 (5 bases). The CDR3 consists of 16 residues. The germline V gene encodes CDR1 KGHSY and CDR2 FQNENV. V lost 5 bases and J lost 2, with 18 bases in between. The CDR3 is CASSNQGGPFQETQYF. DNA of the CDR3: TGTGCCAGCAGCAATCAGGGTGGACCCTTTCAAGAGACCCAGTACTTC.

The chain joins TRBV13 to TRBJ1-2, with 7 positions matching TRBD1. Trimming took 5 bases from V and 5 from J; bases not matched to a gene: 14. CDR3 length: 16 amino acids. Germline V lookup: CDR1 PRHDT, CDR2 FYEKMQ (reference sequence). CDR3 in DNA: TGTGCCAGCAGCCCATCTACGGGACAGTGGCTATATGGCTACACCTTC. Amino acid sequence: CASSPSTGQWLYGYTF.

The J gene is TRBJ1-4, the V gene TRBV5-4; D uncertain. Germline values: CDR1 SGHNT, CDR2 YYREEE (reference sequence). The ends were cut back, 4 bases at V and 7 bases at J, with 17 bases in the middle. The CDR3 loop spans 15 amino acids. The DNA of the CDR3 is TGTGCCAGCAGCCTGGATGGGGTTTTTAGTGAAAAACTGTTTTTT. Protein product: CASSLDGVFSEKLFF.

This sequence joins TRBV5-1 and TRBJ2-7; 10 bases align to TRBD1. The length of the CDR3 is 15 residues. The germline gives CDR1 SGHRS, CDR2 YFSETQ. The J segment lost 2 bases and the V segment lost 0 bases, leaving 2 bases of the junction unmatched. CDR3 in DNA: TGCGCCAGCAGCTTGGCCGGGACAGGGGCCTACGAGCAGTACTTC. It yields the protein CASSLAGTGAYEQYF.